The clone carrying this TCR beta chain came up once. Its antigen is as yet unknown. Germline V gives CDR1 ENHRY, CDR2 SYGVKD. The CDR3 loop spans 18 amino acids. V lost 2 bases to trimming and J lost 2 bases; unmatched junction nucleotides: 10. An amount of RNA that ranged from roughly 0.45 to 1 ug was reverse transcribed with random hexamers. Amplification of TCR beta CDR3 used immunoSEQ multiplex PCR across 54 Vbeta and 13 Jbeta. TCRdb independently ran MiXCR on the immunoSEQ multiplex PCR reads; one entry per CDR3 protein. The data contain approximately 190,000 distinct CDR3 sequences, roughly 95% of them seen just once; the ten biggest clones take up 0.098%. This entry belongs to a study of CD8 T cells in Susac syndrome. Study background: Patients with Susac syndrome, at blood draw, were therapy-naive, on corticosteroids, or on intravenous immunoglobulin alone. The study, taken as a whole, reports: That the number of individuals in its TCR sequencing and HLA analysis was relatively small was acknowledged by the study.

The V call is TRBV10-3, the J call TRBJ2-4, with TRBD2 matching 9 bases. The sample was CD4+ T cells from PBMCs. The TCR sequence derives from a human donor with Susac syndrome. The CDR3 DNA reads TGTGCCATCAGTGAGGGGACTAGCCTGCGCGTAACCAAAAACATTCAGTACTTC. Its translation is CAISEGTSLRVTKNIQYF.